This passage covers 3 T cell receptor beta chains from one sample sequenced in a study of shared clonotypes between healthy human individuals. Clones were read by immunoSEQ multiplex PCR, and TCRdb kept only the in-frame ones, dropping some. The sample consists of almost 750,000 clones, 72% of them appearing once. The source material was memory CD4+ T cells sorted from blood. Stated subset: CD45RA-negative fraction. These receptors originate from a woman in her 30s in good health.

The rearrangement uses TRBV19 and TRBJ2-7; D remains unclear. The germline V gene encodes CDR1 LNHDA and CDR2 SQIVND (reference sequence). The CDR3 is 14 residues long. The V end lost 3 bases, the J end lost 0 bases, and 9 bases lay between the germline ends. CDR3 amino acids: CASSIQAYSYEQYF. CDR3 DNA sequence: TGTGCCAGTAGTATTCAAGCCTACTCCTACGAGCAGTACTTC.

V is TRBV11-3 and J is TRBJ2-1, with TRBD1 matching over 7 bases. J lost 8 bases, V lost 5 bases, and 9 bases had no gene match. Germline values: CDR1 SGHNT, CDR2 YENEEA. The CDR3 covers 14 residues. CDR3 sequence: CASSKLNRGDEQFF. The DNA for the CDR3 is TGTGCCAGCAGCAAACTGAACAGGGGCGATGAGCAGTTCTTC.

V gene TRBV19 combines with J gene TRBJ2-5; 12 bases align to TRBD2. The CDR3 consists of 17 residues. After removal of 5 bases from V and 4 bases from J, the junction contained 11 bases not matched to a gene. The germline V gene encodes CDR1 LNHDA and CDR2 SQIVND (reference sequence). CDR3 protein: CASSSRLAGAGRETQYF. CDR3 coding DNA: TGTGCCAGTAGTTCGCGACTAGCGGGAGCGGGTAGAGAGACCCAGTACTTC. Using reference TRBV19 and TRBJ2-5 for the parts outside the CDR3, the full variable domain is DGGITQSPKYLFRKEGQNVTLSCEQNLNHDAMYWYRQDPGQGLRLIYYSQIVNDFQKGDIAEGYSVSREKKESFPLTVTSAQKNPTAFYLCASSSRLAGAGRETQYFGPGTRLLVL.